This T cell receptor (beta chain) was found in a study of monozygotic twins with inflammatory bowel disease. An amount of 3500 ng of total RNA was used for each TCR library. Two nested PCRs, of around 15 and 9 cycles, processed TCRalpha and TCRbeta cDNA. TCRdb re-called the 5' RACE reads; every CDR3 protein appears as one record, without DNA. The clone table shows around 450,000 distinct CDR3 sequences, with the ten largest holding 2% to 2.5%. The CDR3 is 14 residues long. Germline V lookup: CDR1 SGHRS, CDR2 YFSETQ. Worth noting for this clonotype: Antigen unknown.

Study results and limitations: Healthy co-twins had higher TCRbeta inverse Simpson diversity than their IBD twins. Versus healthy twins, IBD patients showed fewer clonotypes shared with others, especially with disease activity.

The receptor comes from a human donor with ulcerative colitis or Crohn's disease, or a healthy co-twin of an affected twin (not recorded which). The rearrangement links TRBV5-1 to TRBJ2-3; TCRdb reports TRBD2, a call that lacks DNA to check it against. The sequencing input was blood. The chain's CDR3 is CASSWKDFTDTQYF.